The 5 T cell receptor beta chains reported below all come from one sample, sequenced in a study of CD8 T cells in ankylosing spondylitis. TCRdb redid the calling of the 5' RACE reads with MiXCR, one entry per CDR3 protein. The table has under 300,000 distinct CDR3 sequences, about 10% seen once; the top ten hold around 2.6%. Sequenced sample: blood, either unsorted or a sorted T cell fraction (not recorded which). The receptors come from a male donor with ankylosing spondylitis or in good health (not recorded which).

Remarks on this clonotype: It may be a read error: a sequence one base away is much more abundant. The chain uses TRBV2 and TRBJ1-1; tentative D call: TRBD1 (6 bases). V lost 6 bases, J lost 0 bases, and 11 bases lay in between. CDR3 length: 14 residues. From germline, CDR1 is SNHLY and CDR2 FYNNEI. Here the CDR3 DNA reads TGTGCCAGCAGGATCAACAGGGTGAACACTGAAGCTTTCTTT. It codes for CASRINRVNTEAFF.

This chain connects TRBV20-1 to TRBJ1-6; 7 positions match TRBD1. The V gene end was trimmed by 2 bases and the J gene end by 10 bases; junction bases not matched to a gene: 8. The germline CDR1 and CDR2 sequences are DFQATT and SNEGSKA (reference sequence). The CDR3 runs 14 residues. The CDR3 DNA reads as TGCAGTGCTAGACGACAGGGTCTGCGGTCACCCCTCCACTTT. The encoded protein is CSARRQGLRSPLHF.

This clonotype was counted ten times or more. The chain employs TRBV7-2 and TRBJ1-1, with 8 positions matching TRBD1. Trimming took 6 bases from V and 11 from J; bases not matched to a gene: 17. Germline CDR1 reads SGHTA; CDR2 reads FQGNSA. The CDR3 is 15 amino acids. CDR3 amino acids: CASSLTRDRPGEAFF. DNA for the CDR3: TGTGCCAGCAGTCTTACCCGGGACAGGCCCGGCGAGGCTTTCTTT.

This clonotype has at least ten counts. V and J are TRBV20-1 and TRBJ2-4; 10 bases line up with TRBD1. V lost 2 bases to trimming and J lost 8 bases; unmatched junction nucleotides: 6. Germline V gives CDR1 DFQATT, CDR2 SNEGSKA (reference sequence). The CDR3 has 14 residues. CDR3 bases: TGCAGTGCTAGATCCGGGGACAGGGGCGACATTCAGTACTTC. The encoded protein is CSARSGDRGDIQYF.

The rearrangement uses TRBV20-1 and TRBJ2-5, with 7 bases fitting TRBD2. J was trimmed by 4 bases and V by 5 bases; bases with no gene match: 7. This CDR3 has 13 amino acids. Germline V CDR1 and CDR2: DFQATT, SNEGSKA (reference sequence). The DNA for the CDR3 is TGCAGTGCTCCGCGGGGGAGTGCAGAGACCCAGTACTTC. Translating it yields CSAPRGSAETQYF.